These T cell receptor beta chains were read from a single sample in a study of shared clonotypes between healthy human individuals. The protocol was immunoSEQ multiplex PCR, while the TCRdb copy is restricted to in-frame clones and leaves out a portion. Among roughly 2.2 million clones listed, around 92% were seen once. Specimen: naive CD4+ T cells from PBMCs. All receptors come from a man aged 18 to 29 in good health. Some clones in this sample may be carry-over from other donors' samples. Both conserved end residues are part of each CDR3. D genes are given only for firm matches. Expanded clones get a size class; other rows say once, few or many, or leave the size out.

v_gene,j_gene,d_gene,len,abundance,CDR3nt,CDR3aa
TRBV6-1,TRBJ1-2,.,14,.,TGTGCCAGCAGAGACCTGACAGCTAACTATGGCTACACCTTC,CASRDLTANYGYTF
TRBV18,TRBJ2-7,TRBD2,15,.,TGTGCCAGCTCACCACCCACTAGCGGGAGTCAATTGCAGTACTTC,CASSPPTSGSQLQYF
TRBV28,TRBJ1-3,.,12,.,TGTGCCAGCAGTTTGGGTGAAAACACCATATATTTT,CASSLGENTIYF
TRBV11-1,TRBJ2-7,TRBD2,15,.,TGTGCCAGCAGCCCACGACTAGCGGGGCCCGAGGTGCAGTACTTC,CASSPRLAGPEVQYF
TRBV7-9,TRBJ2-7,.,14,.,TGTGCCAGCAGCCCGACCGGCCGGACAGTGGAGCAGTACTTC,CASSPTGRTVEQYF
TRBV5-1,TRBJ2-6,.,15,.,TGCGCCAGCAGCTTGGGAGCAAGGGGGGCCAACGTCCTGACTTTC,CASSLGARGANVLTF
TRBV28,TRBJ2-4,TRBD1,14,.,TGTGCCAGCAGTTTACGAGGACAGGCGTACATTCAGTACTTC,CASSLRGQAYIQYF
TRBV14,TRBJ2-3,.,14,.,TGTGCCAGCAGCCAAATCCAGGGCGCAGATACGCAGTATTTT,CASSQIQGADTQYF
TRBV5-6,TRBJ2-6,.,15,.,TGTGCCAGCAGCCTGAGACTCTCTGGGGCCAACGTCCTGACTTTC,CASSLRLSGANVLTF
TRBV18,TRBJ1-2,TRBD1,13,.,TGTGCCAGCTCATTACAGGGGAATCATGGCTACACCTTC,CASSLQGNHGYTF
TRBV6-4,TRBJ1-5,.,13,.,TGTGCCAGCAGCCCCGGACGCAATCAGCCCCAGCATTTT,CASSPGRNQPQHF
TRBV11-2,TRBJ1-1,.,15,.,TGTGCCAGCAGCCAGGGCCCTACGCAGGGCACTGAAGCTTTCTTT,CASSQGPTQGTEAFF
TRBV19,TRBJ1-5,TRBD1,15,.,TGTGCCAGTACCTCGACAGGGACGCGCAATCAGCCCCAGCATTTT,CASTSTGTRNQPQHF
TRBV27,TRBJ2-5,.,15,once,TGTGCCAGCAGTTTACGTACGGCGGGCCTCGAGACCCAGTACTTC,CASSLRTAGLETQYF
TRBV9,TRBJ1-4,.,14,.,TGTGCCAGCAGCGTAGGACCCCAAGCGGAAAAACTGTTTTTT,CASSVGPQAEKLFF
TRBV4-3,TRBJ2-1,.,15,.,TGCGCCAGCAGCCAGATTGCCGGGGGTACCAATGAGCAGTTCTTC,CASSQIAGGTNEQFF
TRBV28,TRBJ1-3,.,16,.,TGTGCCAGCAGTGGTAGGGACGCCGGCTCTGGAAACACCATATATTTT,CASSGRDAGSGNTIYF
TRBV7-3,TRBJ2-5,.,13,.,TGTGCCAGCAGCTTATCGCAGCGAGAGACCCAGTACTTC,CASSLSQRETQYF
TRBV6-1,TRBJ1-2,.,13,.,TGTGCCAGCAGTACCGGAAGGAACTATGGCTACACCTTC,CASSTGRNYGYTF
TRBV28,TRBJ2-3,.,14,.,TGTGCCAGCAGTTTACCTCGACAGGCAGATACGCAGTATTTT,CASSLPRQADTQYF
TRBV28,TRBJ2-7,.,11,once,TGTGCCAGCAGTCCGGACTACGAGCAGTACTTC,CASSPDYEQYF